The 21 T cell receptor beta chains below were found in one sample sequenced in a study of CD8 T cells in ankylosing spondylitis. TCRdb redid the calling of the 5' RACE reads with MiXCR, one entry per CDR3 protein. Found here are fewer than 200,000 distinct CDR3 sequences, about 18% of them singletons; the top ten hold approximately 7.8%. The sequenced material came from blood, either unsorted or a sorted T cell fraction (not recorded which). The source is a male donor with ankylosing spondylitis or in good health (not recorded which).

This clonotype was seen a handful of times. V usage is TRBV20-1 and J usage is TRBJ1-1; TRBD1 matches 7 bases. This CDR3 spans 14 amino acids. Germline CDR1 DFQATT, CDR2 SNEGSKA (reference sequence). The V gene end was trimmed by 2 bases and the J gene end by 5 bases; junction bases not matched to a gene: 8. CDR3 amino acids: CSARFAGGLTEAFF. The CDR3 DNA reads TGCAGTGCTAGATTCGCAGGGGGATTAACTGAAGCTTTCTTT.

This clonotype was detected only a few times. This chain uses TRBV3-1 with TRBJ2-7; no clear D gene. The V gene lost 2 bases and the J gene lost 2 bases, with 7 bases spanning the gap. The CDR3 sequence is 13 residues long. The germline gives CDR1 LGHDT, CDR2 YNNKEL (reference sequence). The CDR3 loop reads CASSQPPPYEQYF. The CDR3, as DNA: TGTGCCAGCAGCCAACCCCCACCCTACGAGCAGTACTTC.

The sample holds a few counts of this clonotype. The chain couples TRBV23-1 to TRBJ2-1; TRBD2 matches at 11 bases. TRBV23-1 has ORF status, its function being uncertain. This CDR3 has 16 residues. Germline trimming cut 4 bases from V and 3 bases from J; bases unmatched to any gene: 5. The DNA of the CDR3 is TGCGCCAGCAGTCTGTCCGGGACTAGCGGCTACAATGAGCAGTTCTTC. It translates to CASSLSGTSGYNEQFF.

About this clonotype itself: A single base separates this from a much larger clone, so it may be a read error. The rearrangement uses TRBV3-1 and TRBJ1-2; 11 bases match TRBD1. The CDR3 loop spans 14 amino acids. CDR1 and CDR2 from the germline V gene are LGHDT and YNNKEL (reference sequence). With 4 bases clipped from V and 10 bases from J, the junction kept 8 bases outside the gene matches. CDR3 sequence: CASSPWTGGEDYTF. The CDR3 DNA reads TGTGCCAGCAGCCCGTGGACAGGGGGCGAGGACTACACCTTC. Looking up the rest from reference TRBV3-1 and TRBJ1-2 gives the full variable domain: DTAVSQTPKYLVTQMGNDKSIKCEQNLGHDTMYWYKQDSKKFLKIMFSYNNKELIINETVPNRFSPKSPDKAHLNLHINSLELGDSAVYFCASSPWTGGEDYTFGSGTRLTVV.

The sample holds many counts of this clonotype. The CDR3 DNA is TGTGCCAGCAGCATCTTCCTAGACAGAGAGCAGTACTTC. Encoded protein: CASSIFLDREQYF. This chain uses TRBV7-6 with TRBJ2-7; the D gene is possibly TRBD1 (5 bases). The CDR3 spans 13 residues. V lost 5 bases and J 7 bases, leaving 15 bases between the germline ends. Germline CDR1 reads SGHVS; CDR2 reads FNYEAQ.

This clonotype was observed a few times. This sequence joins TRBV5-1 and TRBJ1-5; a weak D match, TRBD1 (6 bases). This CDR3 spans 16 amino acids. V dropped 4 bases and J dropped 6 bases, with 20 bases sitting between them. From germline, CDR1 is SGHRS and CDR2 YFSETQ. The CDR3 loop is CASSPGPLGGGQPQHF. CDR3 nucleotide sequence: TGCGCCAGCAGCCCGGGCCCTTTGGGGGGCGGTCAGCCCCAGCATTTT. The complete variable domain, with remaining parts taken from reference TRBV5-1 and TRBJ1-5, reads KAGVTQTPRYLIKTRGQQVTLSCSPISGHRSVSWYQQTPGQGLQFLFEYFSETQRNKGNFPGRFSGRQFSNSRSEMNVSTLELGDSALYLCASSPGPLGGGQPQHFGDGTRLSIL.

Regarding this clonotype: This may be a read error: a much more frequent sequence differs by one nucleotide. J is TRBJ2-7 and V is TRBV28; either TRBD1 or TRBD2 may fit D (5 bases each). The last part of the DNA fits TRBJ2-1 better; the J call may be wrong. The germline gives CDR1 MDHEN, CDR2 SYDVKM. CDR3 length equals 13 residues. The CDR3 DNA follows: TGTGCCAGCAGTACCCCGGGACCCTACGAGCAGTTCTTC. It translates to CASSTPGPYEQFF.

V is TRBV20-1 and J is TRBJ2-4; TRBD1 matches at 8 bases. With V trimmed by 5 bases and J by 12 bases, 24 bases remained unmatched. The germline gives CDR1 DFQATT, CDR2 SNEGSKA (reference sequence). The CDR3 is 17 residues long. The CDR3: CSAGGQAPGFLNIDQYF. The DNA of the CDR3 is TGCAGTGCTGGGGGACAGGCTCCGGGCTTTTTAAACATTGATCAGTACTTC.

The rearrangement uses TRBV4-2 and TRBJ2-1; 9 bases map to TRBD2. The germline gives CDR1 LGHNA, CDR2 YNFKEQ. The CDR3 extends over 14 amino acids. Trimming cost V 0 bases and J 13 bases; bases outside gene matches: 7. CDR3 amino acids: CASSQDASGISQFF. The CDR3 region has the DNA TGTGCCAGCAGCCAAGATGCTAGCGGGATAAGCCAGTTCTTC.

The chain is built from TRBV9 and TRBJ2-3, with 8 bases matching TRBD2. Germline CDR1 and CDR2: SGDLS and YYNGEE. The length of the CDR3 is 16 residues. Trimming took 3 bases from V and 3 from J; bases not matched to a gene: 9. CDR3 sequence reads: CASSARFSGKTDTQYF. The CDR3, as DNA: TGTGCCAGCAGCGCTCGATTTAGCGGGAAGACAGATACGCAGTATTTT.

The chain carries TRBV21-1 and TRBJ2-2; TRBD2 is taken as the D call from the table, unchecked against the DNA. TRBV21-1 is recorded as a pseudogene. The CDR3 totals 18 residues. The CDR3 DNA reads TGTGCCAGCAGCAAAGGAGGGACTAGCGGGAGTTGCGCCGGGGAGCTGTTTTTT. It yields the protein CASSKGGTSGSCAGELFF.

This clonotype was observed a handful of times. V is TRBV6-1 and J is TRBJ2-2; D is undetermined. The V gene lost 2 bases and the J gene lost 6 bases, with 13 bases spanning the gap. The V gene's germline CDR1 is MNHNS and CDR2 SASEGT. The CDR3 consists of 15 residues. CDR3 residues: CASSERYSASGELFF. Written as DNA, the CDR3 is TGTGCCAGCAGTGAACGGTATAGTGCGTCCGGGGAGCTGTTTTTT.

The chain carries TRBV7-8 and TRBJ2-3; possible D gene TRBD1, 5 bases. Germline V CDR1 and CDR2: SGHVS, FQNEAQ. This CDR3 spans 14 amino acids. Trimming took off 5 bases at V and 3 bases at J, with 12 bases between the two ends. CDR3 bases: TGTGCCAGCAGCACGGCCCCAGGGACAGATACGCAGTATTTT. It is translated as CASSTAPGTDTQYF.

The genes are TRBV11-2 and TRBJ2-1; D is undetermined. Germline V CDR1 and CDR2: SGHAT, FQNNGV. V gave up 3 bases and J gave up 8 bases, with 8 bases separating them. This CDR3 has 12 amino acids. CDR3 residues: CASSFNIDEQFF. CDR3 nucleotides: TGTGCCAGCAGCTTTAATATAGATGAGCAGTTCTTC.

This clonotype was seen at least ten times. J is TRBJ2-1 and V is TRBV5-1; 13 bases fit TRBD2. CDR1 SGHRS and CDR2 YFSETQ come from the germline V gene. The trim removed 0 bases at V and 0 bases at J, leaving 0 bases unmatched. CDR3 size: 17 residues. The CDR3 sequence: CASSLGTSGSSYNEQFF. In DNA, the CDR3 is TGCGCCAGCAGCTTGGGGACTAGCGGGAGCTCCTACAATGAGCAGTTCTTC.

This clonotype was detected once. The chain recombines TRBV12-3 or TRBV12-4 with TRBJ2-3; D possibly corresponds to TRBD2 (5 bases). V lost 4 bases and J lost 6, with 20 bases in between. The CDR3 is made up of 16 amino acids. The CDR3 nucleotides are TGTGCCAGCAGTTCACCCCTGCGTTCTAGAGGGGATACGCAGTATTTT. Translating it yields CASSSPLRSRGDTQYF.

V gene TRBV20-1 combines with J gene TRBJ1-2; D is unresolved. CDR1 and CDR2 from the germline V gene are DFQATT and SNEGSKA (reference sequence). V was trimmed by 0 bases and J by 2 bases, leaving 7 bases between them. The CDR3 is 13 amino acids. In DNA form, the CDR3 reads TGCAGTGCTAGAGAACTGAAGAACTATGGCTACACCTTC. This codes for CSARELKNYGYTF.

This clonotype was found many times. The gene calls are TRBV7-8 and TRBJ1-5; 10 positions match TRBD1. Per the germline V gene, CDR1 is SGHVS and CDR2 is FQNEAQ. J was trimmed by 3 bases and V by 4 bases; bases with no gene match: 3. CDR3 length equals 15 residues. In DNA form, the CDR3 reads TGTGCCAGCAGCTCCGACAGGGGGCTCAATCAGCCCCAGCATTTT. It encodes CASSSDRGLNQPQHF.

The chain joins TRBV13 to TRBJ2-2, with a tentative D call TRBD2 (5 bases). Germline loops: CDR1 PRHDT, CDR2 FYEKMQ (reference sequence). The CDR3 is made up of 15 amino acids. The V gene lost 3 bases and the J gene lost 2 bases, with 10 bases spanning the gap. CDR3 amino acids: CASSLRTVNTGELFF. As DNA, the CDR3 is TGTGCCAGCAGCTTGAGGACTGTCAACACCGGGGAGCTGTTTTTT.

The sample holds a few counts of this clonotype. The rearrangement uses TRBV10-3 and TRBJ2-3; D ambiguous. The ends were cut back, 8 bases at V and 1 base at J, with 16 bases in the middle. CDR1 is ENHRY, CDR2 SYGVKD, per germline. This CDR3 is 15 amino acids long. CDR3 loop: CAIGVRSLGTDTQYF. CDR3 DNA: TGTGCCATCGGCGTTCGGAGCCTTGGCACAGATACGCAGTATTTT.

The chain employs TRBV20-1 and TRBJ2-5; D is undetermined. Trimming removed 5 bases from V and 3 bases from J, with 7 bases in between. Germline lookup yields CDR1 DFQATT and CDR2 SNEGSKA (reference sequence). This CDR3 spans 11 amino acids. The CDR3, as DNA: TGCAGTGCTTCTATGAAAGAGACCCAGTACTTC. This translates into CSASMKETQYF.